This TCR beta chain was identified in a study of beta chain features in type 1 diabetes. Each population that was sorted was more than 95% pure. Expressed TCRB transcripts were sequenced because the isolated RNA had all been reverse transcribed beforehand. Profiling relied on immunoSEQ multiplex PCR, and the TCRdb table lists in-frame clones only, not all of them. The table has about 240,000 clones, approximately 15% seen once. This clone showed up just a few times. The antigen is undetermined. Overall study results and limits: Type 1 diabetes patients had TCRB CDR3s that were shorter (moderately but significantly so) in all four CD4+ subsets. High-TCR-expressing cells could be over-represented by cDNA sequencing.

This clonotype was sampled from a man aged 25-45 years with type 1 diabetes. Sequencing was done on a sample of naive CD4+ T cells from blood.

For the CDR3, the DNA is TGTGCCAGCACGGGTGGGTCGACGCGAAGAGGAGCTGGGGAGCTGTTTTTT. As protein: CASTGGSTRRGAGELFF. This rearrangement joins TRBV27 to TRBJ2-2, with D hard to call. The CDR3 length is 17 residues. Germline V CDR1 and CDR2: MNHEY, SMNVEV (reference sequence). V was shortened by 7 bases and J by 8 bases, with 26 bases between the two germline ends.